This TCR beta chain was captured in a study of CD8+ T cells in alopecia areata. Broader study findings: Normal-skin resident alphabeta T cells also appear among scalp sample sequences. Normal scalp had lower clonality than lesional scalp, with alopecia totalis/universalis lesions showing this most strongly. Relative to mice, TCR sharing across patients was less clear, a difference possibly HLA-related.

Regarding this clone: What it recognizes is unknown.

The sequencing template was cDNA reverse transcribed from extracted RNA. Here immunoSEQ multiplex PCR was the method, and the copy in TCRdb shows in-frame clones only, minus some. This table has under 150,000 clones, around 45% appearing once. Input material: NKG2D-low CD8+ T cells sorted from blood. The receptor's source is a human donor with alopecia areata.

The DNA for the CDR3 is TGCGCCAGCAGCCAAGAGAGTGTCTCTGGGGCCAACGTCCTGACTTTC. It yields the protein CASSQESVSGANVLTF. The chain has TRBV4-1 and TRBJ2-6, with no clear D. The germline gives CDR1 MGHRA, CDR2 YSYEKL. V lost 0 bases to trimming and J lost 0 bases, with 6 bases between them. This CDR3 has 16 residues.